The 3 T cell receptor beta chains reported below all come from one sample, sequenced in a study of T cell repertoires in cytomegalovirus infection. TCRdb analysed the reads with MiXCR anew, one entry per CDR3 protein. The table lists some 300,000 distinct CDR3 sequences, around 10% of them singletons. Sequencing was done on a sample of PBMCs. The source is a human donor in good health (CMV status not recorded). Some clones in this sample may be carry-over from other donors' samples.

The CDR3 loop is CAISESTGGYEQYF. CDR3 sequence (DNA): TGTGCCATCAGTGAGTCCACAGGAGGTTACGAGCAGTACTTC. The rearrangement joins TRBV10-3 to TRBJ2-7, with D perhaps TRBD1 or TRBD2 (5 bases each). The length of the CDR3 is 14 residues. V was clipped by 0 bases and J by 4 bases, with 10 bases between them. From germline, CDR1 is ENHRY and CDR2 SYGVKD.

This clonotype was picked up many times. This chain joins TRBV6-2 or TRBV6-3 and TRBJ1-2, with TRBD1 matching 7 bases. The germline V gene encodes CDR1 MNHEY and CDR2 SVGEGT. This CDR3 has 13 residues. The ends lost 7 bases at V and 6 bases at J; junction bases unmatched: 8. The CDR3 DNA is TGTGCCAGCACCGACGAGGACAGGCATGGCTACACCTTC. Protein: CASTDEDRHGYTF.

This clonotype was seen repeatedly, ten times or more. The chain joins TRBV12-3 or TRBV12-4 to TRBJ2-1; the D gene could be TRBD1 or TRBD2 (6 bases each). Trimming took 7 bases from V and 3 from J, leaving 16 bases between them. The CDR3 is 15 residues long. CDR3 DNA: TGTGCCAGCAAGGGGGGTAGCGGACACTACAATGAGCAGTTCTTC. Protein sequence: CASKGGSGHYNEQFF.